Shown below are 16 T cell receptor beta chains from a single sample sequenced in a study of Graves' ophthalmopathy and Graves' hyperthyroidism. Investigators amplified TCR beta CDR3 regions from RNA transcripts. In the first round, RT-PCR was carried out with HTBI primers, and a multiplex PCR formed the second round. TCRdb analysed the multiplex PCR reads with MiXCR anew, one entry per CDR3 protein. In the table there are around 470,000 distinct CDR3 sequences, about an eighth of which are singletons. What was sequenced was blood. The receptors shown here come from a woman aged 25-40 years with Graves' ophthalmopathy.

This rearrangement joins TRBV7-9 to TRBJ2-7; either TRBD1 or TRBD2 may supply D (5 bases each). Trimming pared 4 bases from V and 2 bases from J, leaving 12 bases between. CDR1 is SEHNR, CDR2 FQNEAQ, per germline (reference sequence). The CDR3 is made up of 14 amino acids. The CDR3 loop is CASSSPGTPYEQYF. The CDR3 region has the DNA TGTGCCAGCAGCTCCCCAGGGACCCCCTACGAGCAGTACTTC.

This clonotype was seen at least ten times. This chain joins TRBV4-1 and TRBJ2-2, with a possible D match to TRBD2 (6 bases). The germline V gene has CDR1 MGHRA and CDR2 YSYEKL. V lost 2 bases to trimming and J lost 7 bases, with 20 bases between them. CDR3 length: 17 amino acids. The CDR3 sequence is CASSQFPGLLGYGELFF. The DNA for the CDR3 is TGCGCCAGCAGCCAATTTCCGGGACTCCTCGGGTACGGGGAGCTGTTTTTT.

There are many counts of this clonotype. The chain carries TRBV28 and TRBJ1-5; a weak D match, TRBD1 (5 bases). Germline V gene sequence: CDR1 MDHEN, CDR2 SYDVKM. The CDR3 is 16 amino acids. Trimming cost V 6 bases and J 5 bases, with 20 bases left between them. CDR3 in DNA: TGTGCCAGCAGCCCAACGGGGCTAGGGGAGCATCAGCCCCAGCATTTT. This encodes CASSPTGLGEHQPQHF.

Of note for this clonotype: A much larger clonotype is one base distant, so this may be a read error. The rearrangement joins TRBV12-3 or TRBV12-4 to TRBJ2-4, with D possibly TRBD2 on 5 matching bases. CDR3 size: 16 residues. The chain's CDR3 is CASSFGPGLAKNIKYF. The DNA of the CDR3 is TGTGCCAGCAGTTTCGGGCCAGGTCTAGCCAAAAACATTAAGTACTTC.

V is TRBV28 and J is TRBJ2-5; no reliable D call. V lost 6 bases to trimming and J lost 5 bases, with 10 bases between them. The CDR3 runs to 12 residues. Germline lookup yields CDR1 MDHEN and CDR2 SYDVKM. CDR3 sequence reads: CASSTAMETQYF. The CDR3, as DNA: TGTGCCAGCAGCACAGCTATGGAGACCCAGTACTTC.

This clonotype has a count of ten or more. The V call is TRBV20-1, the J call TRBJ2-6; D not resolved. There are 16 residues in the CDR3. Germline V lookup: CDR1 DFQATT, CDR2 SNEGSKA (reference sequence). V lost 1 base, J lost 0 bases, and 10 bases lay in between. The DNA for the CDR3 is TGCAGTGCTAGAGCAGTCCTGAGCTCTGGGGCCAACGTCCTGACTTTC. Translating gives CSARAVLSSGANVLTF.

This clonotype has ten or more counts. The rearrangement uses TRBV2 and TRBJ1-5, with D possibly TRBD1 on 6 matching bases. CDR1 is SNHLY and CDR2 is FYNNEI in the germline V gene. The germline V and J ends were trimmed by 6 bases and 6 bases, with 12 bases remaining between them. This CDR3 is 13 amino acids long. The CDR3 loop is CASRGTTGQPQHF. The CDR3 region has the DNA TGTGCCAGCAGGGGGACAACCGGTCAGCCCCAGCATTTT.

This clonotype was detected many times. The rearrangement joins TRBV4-1 to TRBJ2-7; D might be TRBD1 or TRBD2, each matching 5 bases. V lost 3 bases and J lost 1, with 16 bases in between. The CDR3 consists of 16 residues. Looked up from germline, CDR1 is MGHRA and CDR2 is YSYEKL. The CDR3 sequence: CASSHGSGGGSYEQYF. CDR3 sequence (DNA): TGCGCCAGCAGCCACGGTTCGGGTGGGGGATCCTACGAGCAGTACTTC.

This clonotype was detected many times. One end of the junction varies from germline; a read error may be responsible. This sequence joins TRBV12-3 or TRBV12-4 and TRBJ1-3; D is undetermined. The CDR3 length is 13 residues. The DNA of the CDR3 is TGTACCAGCAGTGGAGACCCTGGAAACACCATATATTTT. The encoded protein is CTSSGDPGNTIYF.

This clonotype was observed at least ten times. This rearrangement joins TRBV28 to TRBJ2-7; D ambiguous. The CDR3 consists of 12 residues. V was trimmed by 5 bases and J by 3 bases, leaving 8 bases between them. The germline CDR1 and CDR2 sequences are MDHEN and SYDVKM. The CDR3 DNA is TGTGCCAGCAGTACCCGTCGCTACGAGCAGTACTTC. This encodes CASSTRRYEQYF.

The gene calls are TRBV6-5 and TRBJ2-5; 7 bases are shared with TRBD1. The CDR3 is 17 amino acids. V gave up 4 bases and J gave up 2 bases; unmatched junction bases: 13. Germline-derived CDR1 and CDR2 are MNHEY and SVGAGI. The CDR3 DNA sequence: TGTGCCAGCAGTTTCCCCCTTGGGACAGCATTTCAAGAGACCCAGTACTTC. Its protein product is CASSFPLGTAFQETQYF.

Only a few counts were recorded for this clonotype. J is TRBJ1-1 and V is TRBV6-1; tentatively, D is TRBD1 (5 bases). V was cut by 5 bases and J by 10 bases, with 17 bases left in between. The CDR3 contains 13 residues. In germline, CDR1 is MNHNS, CDR2 SASEGT. The CDR3 DNA reads as TGTGCCAGCAGTCCTTTCCAGGGAGTATCAGCTTTCTTT. As protein: CASSPFQGVSAFF.

This clonotype was recorded at least ten times. The chain joins TRBV5-1 to TRBJ2-4; TRBD1 aligns across 9 bases. This CDR3 is built from 13 residues. The V segment lost 3 bases and the J segment 5 bases; nucleotides outside the gene matches: 0. Germline assignment: CDR1 SGHRS and CDR2 YFSETQ. The CDR3, as DNA: TGCGCCAGCAGCTGGACAGGGGAAAACATTCAGTACTTC. Its translation: CASSWTGENIQYF.

This clonotype was found many times. The genes are TRBV6-2 or TRBV6-3 and TRBJ1-5; no clear D gene. V lost 2 bases to trimming and J lost 6 bases, with 8 bases between them. The germline gives CDR1 MNHEY, CDR2 SVGEGT. The length of the CDR3 is 13 residues. The CDR3 DNA sequence: TGTGCCAGCAGTTACGATGCGGGTCAGCCCCAGCATTTT. Its protein is CASSYDAGQPQHF.

There are many counts of this clonotype. The chain joins TRBV7-2 to TRBJ2-6; D remains unclear. Trimming shortened V by 2 bases and J by 4 bases, and 15 bases separated the two germline ends. CDR1 SGHTA and CDR2 FQGNSA come from the germline V gene. CDR3 size: 17 residues. This chain's CDR3 is CASSLRGTFAGANVLTF. The CDR3 nucleotides read TGTGCCAGCAGCTTACGCGGAACTTTTGCAGGGGCCAACGTCCTGACTTTC. The complete variable domain, with remaining parts taken from reference TRBV7-2 and TRBJ2-6, reads GAGVSQSPSNKVTEKGKDVELRCDPISGHTALYWYRQSLGQGLEFLIYFQGNSAPDKSGLPSDRFSAERTGGSVSTLTIQRTQQEDSAVYLCASSLRGTFAGANVLTFGAGSRLTVL.

This clonotype occurred many times. This chain's CDR3 is CASRAQGLRYEQYF. The CDR3 DNA follows: TGTGCCAGCAGGGCTCAGGGTCTTCGCTACGAGCAGTACTTC. This sequence joins TRBV12-3 or TRBV12-4 and TRBJ2-7, with a possible D match to TRBD1 (5 bases). The length of the CDR3 is 14 residues. V shed 6 bases and J shed 3 bases, with 15 bases lying between them.